This note documents a single T cell receptor (beta chain) sequence. The sample originates from a study of T cell changes during pregnancy in multiple sclerosis. The CDR3 loop spans 16 amino acids. CDR1 SGHNT and CDR2 YYREEE come from the germline V gene (reference sequence). The junction had 7 bases not matched to a gene; V was cut back by 4 bases and J by 1 base. Clones were read by immunoSEQ multiplex PCR, and TCRdb kept only the in-frame ones, dropping some. The table has tens of thousands of clones, around 90% seen once. The chain is built from TRBV5-4 and TRBJ2-5; 10 bases align to TRBD1. Here the sequenced sample was peripheral blood, taken in the first trimester of pregnancy. This sequence was found in a female donor with multiple sclerosis, enrolled in a pregnancy study. This CDR3 is CASSPGTGDVQETQYF. Written as DNA, the CDR3 is TGTGCCAGCAGCCCCGGGACAGGGGATGTCCAAGAGACCCAGTACTTC. Supplemented by reference TRBV5-4 and TRBJ2-5, the full variable domain reads ETGVTQSPTHLIKTRGQQVTLRCSSQSGHNTVSWYQQALGQGPQFIFQYYREEENGRGNFPPRFSGLQFPNYSSELNVNALELDDSALYLCASSPGTGDVQETQYFGPGTRLLVL.